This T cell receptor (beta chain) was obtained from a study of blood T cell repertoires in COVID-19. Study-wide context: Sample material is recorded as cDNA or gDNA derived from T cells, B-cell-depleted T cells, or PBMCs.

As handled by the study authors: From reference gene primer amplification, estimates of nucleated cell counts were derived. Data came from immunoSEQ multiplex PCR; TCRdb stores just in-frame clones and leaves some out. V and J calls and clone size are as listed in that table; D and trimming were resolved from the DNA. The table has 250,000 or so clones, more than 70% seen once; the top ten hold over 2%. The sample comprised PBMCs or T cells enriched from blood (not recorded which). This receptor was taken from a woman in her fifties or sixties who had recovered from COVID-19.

The CDR3 DNA reads as TGTGCCAGCAGCTCCCAGGGTAAAGAGACCCAGTACTTC. Its protein product is CASSSQGKETQYF. The genes are TRBV7-8 and TRBJ2-5; D is perhaps TRBD1 (5 bases). The CDR3 runs to 13 residues. The V end lost 4 bases, the J end lost 3 bases, and 9 bases lay between the germline ends. CDR1 and CDR2 from the germline V gene are SGHVS and FQNEAQ. Complete variable domain (other parts from reference TRBV7-8 and TRBJ2-5): GAGVSQSPRYKVAKRGQDVALRCDPISGHVSLFWYQQALGQGPEFLTYFQNEAQLDKSGLPSDRFFAERPEGSVSTLKIQRTQQEDSAVYLCASSSQGKETQYFGPGTRLLVL.